Sequencing of this T cell receptor (beta chain) was carried out in a study of shared clonotypes between healthy human individuals. Study-wide findings and caveats: Memory subsets generally showed smaller estimated richness than naive subsets did. Roughly 5% of naive CD4 clonotypes were common to several donors.

Here immunoSEQ multiplex PCR was the method, and the copy in TCRdb shows in-frame clones only, minus some. The sample lists approximately 2.4 million clones, approximately 96% occurring once. Partitioning of CD4+ cells yielded a CD45RA+ naive subset and a CD45RA-negative memory subset. Germline CDR1 MNHEY, CDR2 SVGAGI. Trimming cost V 6 bases and J 2 bases; bases outside gene matches: 8. The CDR3 consists of 15 residues. Concerning this clone: Its antigen is undetermined.

This sequence joins TRBV6-5 and TRBJ1-2; 8 positions agree with TRBD1. What was sequenced was naive CD4+ T cells sorted from blood. Subset meaning: CD45RA+ positively selected. The sequence came from a man aged 18 to 29 in good health. The CDR3 nucleotides are TGTGCCAGCAGACGGGCAGGGGGCAGGAACTATGGCTACACCTTC. As protein: CASRRAGGRNYGYTF.